Given below is one T cell receptor (beta chain) in context. V dropped 3 bases and J dropped 1 base, with 5 bases sitting between them. CDR3 size: 13 residues. Germline values: CDR1 MNHEY, CDR2 SMNVEV (reference sequence). Measured with immunoSEQ multiplex PCR; TCRdb has only the in-frame clones, and not every one. The data hold over 55,000 clones, with over 80% observed a single time. This sample stems from a study of T cell changes during pregnancy in multiple sclerosis. The V call is TRBV27, the J call TRBJ2-3; D not certain. The sequencing here drew on CD8+ T cells from peripheral blood mononuclear cells, taken in the third trimester of pregnancy. This clonotype was sampled from a female donor in good health, enrolled as a control in a pregnancy study. The CDR3 is CASSFPGTDTQYF. The CDR3 region has the DNA TGTGCCAGCAGTTTTCCAGGCACAGATACGCAGTATTTT.